One sample yielded the 17 T cell receptor beta chains listed below, sequenced in a study of blood T cell repertoires in COVID-19. This table comes from immunoSEQ multiplex PCR, and its TCRdb copy is limited to in-frame clones, with some not included. The data contain about 390,000 clones, around 87% of them singletons. Sequencing was done on a sample of peripheral blood. Receptor source: a woman aged 60 to 75 with COVID-19, enrolled during active disease.

V and J are TRBV5-6 and TRBJ2-6; D possibly corresponds to TRBD1 (6 bases). The CDR3 has 17 residues. Germline assignment: CDR1 SGHDT and CDR2 YYEEEE. Trimming took 0 bases from V and 0 from J, leaving 10 bases between them. DNA for the CDR3: TGTGCCAGCAGCTTGGTCGGGACACACTCTGGGGCCAACGTCCTGACTTTC. This translates into CASSLVGTHSGANVLTF.

The rearrangement joins TRBV18 to TRBJ1-6; TRBD1 is a possible D gene (5 bases). Trimming removed 3 bases at V and 6 bases at J, with 15 bases between. The germline gives CDR1 KGHSH, CDR2 LQKENI. CDR3 size: 16 residues. CDR3: CASSPLQAGINSPLHF. The CDR3 nucleotides are TGTGCCAGCTCACCGCTTCAAGCAGGGATTAATTCACCCCTCCACTTT.

Only one count was recorded for this clone. The gene calls are TRBV10-3 and TRBJ1-2; D is unresolved. Germline V gives CDR1 ENHRY, CDR2 SYGVKD. Trimming took 1 base from V and 5 from J, leaving 14 bases between them. The CDR3 is 15 amino acids. This chain's CDR3 is CAISEYAQVGYGYTF. CDR3 bases: TGTGCCATCAGTGAGTACGCGCAGGTTGGGTATGGCTACACCTTC.

This chain uses TRBV6-6 with TRBJ1-1, with unresolved D. CDR3 length: 15 amino acids. The germline V and J ends were trimmed by 8 bases and 1 base, with 17 bases remaining between them. Germline V gives CDR1 MNHNY, CDR2 SVGAGI (reference sequence). In nucleotides, the CDR3 is TGTGCCAGCGATCAGCGAGGGCGCGGGAACACTGAAGCTTTCTTT. Translated, it gives CASDQRGRGNTEAFF.

As concerns this clone: The same CDR3 is also encoded by other DNA sequences in this sample. The chain uses TRBV9 and TRBJ1-6; 7 bases map to TRBD1. The CDR3 contains 14 residues. The germline V gene encodes CDR1 SGDLS and CDR2 YYNGEE. The V gene end was trimmed by 4 bases and the J gene end by 5 bases; junction bases not matched to a gene: 3. DNA of the CDR3: TGTGCCAGCAGCCGACAGGGAGATAATTCACCCCTCCACTTT. Amino acid sequence: CASSRQGDNSPLHF.

This clone turned up a few times. The rearrangement uses TRBV14 and TRBJ2-7; D gene uncertain. Trimming removed 6 bases at V and 2 bases at J, with 11 bases between. Germline V gives CDR1 SGHDN, CDR2 FVKESK. The CDR3 loop spans 13 amino acids. The DNA of the CDR3 is TGTGCCAGCAGATCCGACGGAGCCTACGAGCAGTACTTC. It encodes CASRSDGAYEQYF. Together with reference TRBV14 and TRBJ2-7, the CDR3 gives the full variable domain: EAGVTQFPSHSVIEKGQTVTLRCDPISGHDNLYWYRRVMGKEIKFLLHFVKESKQDESGMPNNRFLAERTGGTYSTLKVQPAELEDSGVYFCASRSDGAYEQYFGPGTRLTVT.

As to this clone: Other DNA sequences in the sample encode the same CDR3. This chain connects TRBV5-1 to TRBJ2-5; 13 bases map to TRBD2. V dropped 4 bases and J dropped 1; count of bases not matched to a gene: 4. CDR3 length equals 16 residues. In germline, CDR1 is SGHRS, CDR2 YFSETQ. The CDR3 DNA reads as TGCGCCAGCAGCCTACGACTAGCGGGGGGCCAAGAGACCCAGTACTTC. Translation: CASSLRLAGGQETQYF. Together with reference TRBV5-1 and TRBJ2-5, the CDR3 gives the full variable domain: KAGVTQTPRYLIKTRGQQVTLSCSPISGHRSVSWYQQTPGQGLQFLFEYFSETQRNKGNFPGRFSGRQFSNSRSEMNVSTLELGDSALYLCASSLRLAGGQETQYFGPGTRLLVL.

The chain is built from TRBV6-5 and TRBJ2-5, with D perhaps TRBD1 (5 bases). With 7 bases removed from V and 2 bases from J, the gap between germline ends came to 11 bases. This CDR3 contains 13 residues. From germline, CDR1 is MNHEY and CDR2 SVGAGI. This CDR3 reads CASTLSGQETQYF. The CDR3 DNA is TGTGCCAGCACTCTGTCAGGGCAAGAGACCCAGTACTTC.

The rearrangement joins TRBV9 to TRBJ2-2; tentatively, D is TRBD2 (5 bases). V was shortened by 0 bases and J by 4 bases, with 10 bases between the two germline ends. Germline V lookup: CDR1 SGDLS, CDR2 YYNGEE. The CDR3 length is 15 residues. The CDR3 bases are TGTGCCAGCAGCGTAGATCCGGGAACCACCGGGGAGCTGTTTTTT. Translation gives CASSVDPGTTGELFF.

V gene TRBV28 combines with J gene TRBJ2-5; TRBD1 aligns across 9 bases. Germline values: CDR1 MDHEN, CDR2 SYDVKM. The CDR3 length is 14 residues. Trimming took 7 bases from V and 4 from J; bases not matched to a gene: 7. CDR3 loop: CASNPDRGRETQYF. The CDR3 DNA reads as TGTGCCAGCAACCCCGACAGGGGGAGAGAGACCCAGTACTTC.

The chain has TRBV6-2 or TRBV6-3 and TRBJ2-7, with D possibly being TRBD2 (7 bases). This CDR3 has 13 residues. V lost 4 bases to trimming and J lost 12 bases, with 19 bases between them. Germline CDR1 reads MNHEY; CDR2 reads SVGEGT. Here the CDR3 DNA reads TGTGCCAGCAGTTTGAGCGGGGAAGGGGGTAGGTACTTC. The encoded protein is CASSLSGEGGRYF.

Ten or more counts support this clone. The chain recombines TRBV2 with TRBJ1-6, with D hard to call. Germline CDR1 and CDR2: SNHLY and FYNNEI. V was pared by 1 base and J by 3 bases, with 7 bases between. The CDR3 is 15 amino acids. Here the CDR3 reads CASSEDNLYNSPLHF. CDR3 nucleotides: TGTGCCAGCAGTGAAGACAACCTCTATAATTCACCCCTCCACTTT. The full variable domain, in which reference TRBV2 and TRBJ1-6 provide the parts outside the CDR3, is EPEVTQTPSHQVTQMGQEVILRCVPISNHLYFYWYRQILGQKVEFLVSFYNNEISEKSEIFDDQFSVERPDGSNFTLKIRSTKLEDSAMYFCASSEDNLYNSPLHFGNGTRLTVT.

This clone was counted once. The chain employs TRBV3-1 (or the pseudogene TRBV3-2) and TRBJ2-2; 7 nucleotides line up with TRBD2. The ends lost 3 bases at V and 5 bases at J; junction bases unmatched: 12. This CDR3 has 17 amino acids. CDR1 is LGHDT, CDR2 YNNKEL, per germline (reference sequence). CDR3 coding DNA: TGTGCCAGCAGCCAGACGCGGGGGATGGGAAATACCGGGGAGCTGTTTTTT. Translation gives CASSQTRGMGNTGELFF.

The V gene is TRBV7-9, the J gene TRBJ1-4; 7 bases match TRBD1. The germline CDR1 and CDR2 sequences are SEHNR and FQNEAQ (reference sequence). After removal of 5 bases from V and 3 bases from J, the junction contained 6 bases not matched to a gene. CDR3 length equals 15 residues. CDR3 loop: CASSPGGFSNEKLFF. CDR3 sequence (DNA): TGTGCCAGCAGCCCAGGGGGGTTCTCTAATGAAAAACTGTTTTTT.

J is TRBJ1-5 and V is TRBV27, with D possibly matching TRBD1 (5 bases). The CDR3 is 14 amino acids. The germline V gene encodes CDR1 MNHEY and CDR2 SMNVEV (reference sequence). V lost 5 bases to trimming and J lost 9 bases, with 17 bases between them. CDR3 protein: CASSPGNSLGPQHF. The CDR3 DNA reads TGTGCCAGCAGTCCAGGGAACAGTCTAGGGCCCCAGCATTTT.

The rearrangement links TRBV4-1 to TRBJ2-3, with D hard to call. The length of the CDR3 is 14 residues. CDR1 is MGHRA and CDR2 is YSYEKL in the germline V gene. V was shortened by 0 bases and J by 2 bases, with 6 bases between the two germline ends. CDR3 sequence: CASSQDRVTDTQYF. DNA for the CDR3: TGCGCCAGCAGCCAAGATCGGGTCACAGATACGCAGTATTTT.

Concerning this clone: Other DNA sequences in this specimen translate into the identical CDR3. The chain carries TRBV19 and TRBJ1-5; D gene unclear. Germline V CDR1 and CDR2: LNHDA, SQIVND (reference sequence). Trimming took off 5 bases at V and 4 bases at J, with 12 bases between the two ends. The CDR3 covers 14 residues. The CDR3 region has the DNA TGTGCCAGTAGTCCCGCGCGGCTTAATCAGCCCCAGCATTTT. Residues: CASSPARLNQPQHF.